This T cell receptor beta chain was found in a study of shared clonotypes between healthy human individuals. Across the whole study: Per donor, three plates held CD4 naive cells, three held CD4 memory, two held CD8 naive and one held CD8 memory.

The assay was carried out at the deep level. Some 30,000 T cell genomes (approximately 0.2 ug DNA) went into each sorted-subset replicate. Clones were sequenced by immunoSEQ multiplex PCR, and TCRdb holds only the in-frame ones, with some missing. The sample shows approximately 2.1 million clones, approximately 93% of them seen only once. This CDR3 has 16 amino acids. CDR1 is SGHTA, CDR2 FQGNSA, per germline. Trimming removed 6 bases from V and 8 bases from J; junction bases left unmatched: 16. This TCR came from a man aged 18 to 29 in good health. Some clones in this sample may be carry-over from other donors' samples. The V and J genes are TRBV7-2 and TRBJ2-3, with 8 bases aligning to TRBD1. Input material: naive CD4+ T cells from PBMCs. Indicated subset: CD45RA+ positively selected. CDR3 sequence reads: CASRLAGTGSKGTQYF. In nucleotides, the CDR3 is TGTGCCAGCAGACTCGCCGGGACAGGCAGTAAGGGTACGCAGTATTTT.